What follows are 5 T cell receptor beta chains derived from one specimen sequenced in a study of metastatic and nonmetastatic thyroid tumors. TCRdb reprocessed the PCR reads via MiXCR. The sample holds about 14,000 clones, less than 4.5% seen once. Each patient went into thyroid surgery without having received any treatment. The source material was tumor tissue. The receptors were gathered from a female donor with papillary thyroid cancer or a benign thyroid nodule (not recorded which). Some clones in this sample may be carry-over from other donors' samples.

This clone was found a few times. The chain has TRBV2 and TRBJ1-3, with TRBD1 matching over 9 bases. V lost 7 bases and J lost 4; bases outside the gene matches: 11. The V gene's germline CDR1 is SNHLY and CDR2 FYNNEI. The CDR3 consists of 16 residues. The CDR3 DNA follows: TGTGCCAGCAATCCCCCACAGGGGGCGATCGGAAACACCATATATTTT. Translation gives CASNPPQGAIGNTIYF.

This clone was counted between two and nine times. This chain connects TRBV6-1 to TRBJ1-1; D is undetermined. The CDR3 has 13 amino acids. The V gene's germline CDR1 is MNHNS and CDR2 SASEGT. Deletions cut 7 bases from V and 1 base from J, with 10 bases between. The CDR3 sequence: CASIRWENTEAFF. The CDR3 region has the DNA TGTGCCAGCATTCGGTGGGAGAACACTGAAGCTTTCTTT.

In DNA form, the CDR3 reads TGCGCCAGCAGTCAGGGACAGACAAATCAGCCCCAGCATTTT. Translated, it gives CASSQGQTNQPQHF. The chain has TRBV5-1 and TRBJ1-5; 7 bases are shared with TRBD1. The J segment lost 4 bases and the V segment lost 5 bases, leaving 6 bases of the junction unmatched. The germline gives CDR1 SGHRS, CDR2 YFSETQ. The CDR3 consists of 14 residues.

This clone was found a few times. Relative to the germline gene, one junction end is altered; a read error may explain this. The CDR3 DNA is TGTGCCAGCAGCTTCGGGCAATATAGCAATCAGCACCAGCATTTT. Amino acids: CASSFGQYSNQHQHF. The V and J genes are TRBV5-5 and TRBJ1-5; no definite D call. Per germline, CDR1 SGHKS and CDR2 YYEKEE (reference sequence). CDR3 length: 15 residues. The full variable domain, in which reference TRBV5-5 and TRBJ1-5 provide the parts outside the CDR3, is DAGVTQSPTHLIKTRGQQVTLRCSPISGHKSVSWYQQVLGQGPQFIFQYYEKEERGRGNFPDRFSARQFPNYSSELNVNALLLGDSALYLCASSFGQYSNQHQHFGDGTRLSIL.

The chain's CDR3 is CASSYWADGSNYGYTF. CDR3 in DNA: TGTGCCAGCAGTTATTGGGCTGACGGTTCTAACTATGGCTACACCTTC. The chain combines TRBV6-1 with TRBJ1-2; D is ambiguous. V was shortened by 5 bases and J by 0 bases, with 16 bases between the two germline ends. In germline, CDR1 is MNHNS, CDR2 SASEGT. The CDR3 contains 16 residues.